The source of this T cell receptor (beta chain) is a study of blood T cells in healthy people across ages. General observations from the study: Shifts in expanded clonotypes may have been confounded by donor CMV status, which was unknown. In long-lived donors, naive CD4+ cell counts and diversity exceeded those of aged donors.

V was shortened by 6 bases and J by 2 bases, with 16 bases between the two germline ends. The germline V gene has CDR1 MNHEY and CDR2 SVGEGT. The CDR3 contains 15 residues. A note on this clonotype: The antigen remains undetermined.

The second PCR ran roughly 6 to 11 cycles with a sample-barcoded 5' primer and J-beta primers. A template-switch adaptor with 12 random nucleotides tagged each cDNA molecule. TCRdb re-derived calls from the 5' RACE reads in MiXCR, one entry per CDR3 protein. Among hundreds of thousands of distinct CDR3 sequences listed, around 21% were seen once. This clonotype was obtained from a man in his 70s in good health. The rearrangement links TRBV6-2 or TRBV6-3 to TRBJ1-2, with TRBD1 as a possible D gene (6 bases). The sample comprised blood. The CDR3 is CASRSPRGANYGYTF. The DNA for the CDR3 is TGTGCCAGCAGGTCCCCTCGGGGGGCAAACTATGGCTACACCTTC.